These 3 T cell receptor beta chains share one sample of origin, sequenced in a study of cytomegalovirus exposure and HLA in healthy donors. The PCR had 60 Vbeta and 13 Jbeta primers. Using immunoSEQ multiplex PCR, the repertoire was profiled, and TCRdb retains in-frame clones only, with some absent. The sample has roughly 67,000 clones, roughly 78% seen once. Sequences were obtained from PBMCs. The origin of the receptors is a man between 40 and 49 years old in good health and CMV-seronegative.

The V and J genes are TRBV15 and TRBJ2-7; 8 nucleotides line up with TRBD1. Trimming removed 3 bases from V and 3 bases from J; junction bases left unmatched: 1. The germline gives CDR1 LNHNV, CDR2 YYDKDF (reference sequence). The CDR3 is 13 residues long. The CDR3 nucleotides are TGTGCCACCAGCAGTGGACAGGGCTACGAGCAGTACTTC. Protein sequence: CATSSGQGYEQYF.

Of note for this clone: One end of the junction is discordant with germline, which a read error may explain. The CDR3 loop is CANSLSSGSGEQFF. CDR3 nucleotides: TGTGCCAACAGCTTGTCTAGCGGGAGTGGTGAGCAGTTCTTC. The chain couples TRBV5-6 to TRBJ2-1; 10 bases agree with TRBD2. The length of the CDR3 is 14 residues. The germline CDR1 and CDR2 sequences are SGHDT and YYEEEE. The full variable domain, its missing parts supplied by reference TRBV5-6 and TRBJ2-1, is DAGVTQSPTHLIKTRGQQVTLRCSPKSGHDTVSWYQQALGQGPQFIFQYYEEEERQRGNFPDRFSGHQFPNYSSELNVNALLLGDSALYLCANSLSSGSGEQFFGPGTRLTVL.

The rearrangement joins TRBV28 to TRBJ2-1, with 10 bases fitting TRBD1. CDR3 length equals 22 residues. Germline V CDR1 and CDR2: MDHEN, SYDVKM. Trimming cost V 3 bases and J 0 bases; bases outside gene matches: 20. The chain's CDR3 is CASSFHGGQGVTPIGSYNEQFF. Here the CDR3 DNA reads TGTGCCAGCAGTTTCCACGGAGGACAGGGGGTTACCCCTATAGGCTCCTACAATGAGCAGTTCTTC.